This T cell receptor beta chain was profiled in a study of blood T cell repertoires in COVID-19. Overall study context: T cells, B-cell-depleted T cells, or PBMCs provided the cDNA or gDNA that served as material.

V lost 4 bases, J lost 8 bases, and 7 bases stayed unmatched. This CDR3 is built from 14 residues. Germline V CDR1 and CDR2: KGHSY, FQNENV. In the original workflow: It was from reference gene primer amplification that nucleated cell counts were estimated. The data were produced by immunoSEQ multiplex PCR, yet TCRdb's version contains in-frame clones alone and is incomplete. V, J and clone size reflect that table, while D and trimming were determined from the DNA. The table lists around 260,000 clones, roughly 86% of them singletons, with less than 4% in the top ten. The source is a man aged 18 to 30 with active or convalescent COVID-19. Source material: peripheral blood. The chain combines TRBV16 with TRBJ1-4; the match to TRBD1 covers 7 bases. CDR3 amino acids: CASSRPGQLEKLFF. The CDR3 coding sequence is TGTGCCAGCAGCCGCCCGGGACAGTTAGAAAAACTGTTTTTT.